The 8 T cell receptor beta chains below were found in one sample sequenced in a study of T cells after yellow fever vaccination (dated by TCRdb to between 2018 and 2020). The library was generated by 5' RACE. The sequencer was an Illumina HiSeq 2500. TCRdb itself trimmed the public reads at Q25 with fastp, ran MiXCR and retained productive beta chains. All rows with the same CDR3 protein become a single entry with the most common DNA and genes. This sample is represented by 350,000 or so distinct CDR3 sequences; roughly 7.5% of them were singletons. Together, the top ten hold 15% to 20% of the sample. Read against the paper, the sample's treatment or condition label means: live attenuated yellow fever vaccine strain. The specimen comprised PBMCs, sampled roughly seven weeks after the first yellow fever vaccination. These receptor sequences come from a man between 18 and 29 years old who received the YFV17D yellow fever vaccine.

This clonotype has only a few counts. This rearrangement joins TRBV20-1 to TRBJ2-1, with D possibly being TRBD2 (6 bases). The CDR3 runs 14 residues. V was trimmed by 6 bases and J by 8 bases, leaving 20 bases between them. Germline V gives CDR1 DFQATT, CDR2 SNEGSKA (reference sequence). The CDR3, as DNA: TGCAGTGCATTAATGAGACCAACTAGCTATGAGCAGTTCTTC. The encoded protein is CSALMRPTSYEQFF.

This clonotype has only a few counts. This sequence joins TRBV27 and TRBJ2-7; no firm D call. The length of the CDR3 is 11 residues. CDR1 is MNHEY, CDR2 SMNVEV, per germline (reference sequence). Trimming stripped 8 bases from V and 5 bases from J, with 10 bases between. CDR3 residues: CASLTRHEQYV. The CDR3 DNA follows: TGTGCCAGCCTCACTCGCCACGAGCAGTACGTC.

This clonotype was counted ten times or more. V and J are TRBV6-1 and TRBJ2-5, with D hard to call. Germline assignment: CDR1 MNHNS and CDR2 SASEGT. The CDR3 spans 14 residues. Between the trimmed V and J ends, which lost 4 bases and 0 bases, there was a span of 9 bases. In DNA, the CDR3 is TGTGCCAGCAGTGTTGGGCGGAACCAAGAGACCCAGTACTTC. It encodes CASSVGRNQETQYF.

The rearrangement uses TRBV7-9 and TRBJ2-7, with TRBD1 matching over 8 bases. The CDR3 is made up of 16 amino acids. V trimming: 5 bases; J trimming: 1 base; junction bases outside the gene matches: 10. From germline, CDR1 is SEHNR and CDR2 FQNEAQ (reference sequence). This CDR3 is CASSASSGTGSYEQYF. The CDR3 DNA follows: TGTGCCAGCAGCGCCTCCTCCGGGACAGGTTCCTACGAGCAGTACTTC. Full variable domain (outside the CDR3, taken from reference TRBV7-9 and TRBJ2-7): DTGVSQNPRHKITKRGQNVTFRCDPISEHNRLYWYRQTLGQGPEFLTYFQNEAQLEKSRLLSDRFSAERPKGSFSTLEIQRTEQGDSAMYLCASSASSGTGSYEQYFGPGTRLTVT.

This chain links TRBV4-2 with TRBJ2-3; 11 nucleotides align to TRBD2. This CDR3 spans 15 amino acids. Germline V gives CDR1 LGHNA, CDR2 YNFKEQ. The V gene end was trimmed by 2 bases and the J gene end by 7 bases; junction bases not matched to a gene: 5. The CDR3, as DNA: TGTGCCAGCAGCCAAATAGCGGGGGGGCAGAATACGCAGTATTTT. Translated, it gives CASSQIAGGQNTQYF.

This clonotype showed up just a few times. This chain uses TRBV23-1 with TRBJ2-1; TRBD1 agrees at 7 bases. TRBV23-1 belongs to the ORF category, with a function that is uncertain. V shed 2 bases, J shed 4 bases, and the junction held 2 bases outside the gene matches. CDR3 length: 14 amino acids. The CDR3: CASSQADRYNEQFF. As DNA, the CDR3 is TGCGCCAGCAGTCAAGCGGACAGGTACAATGAGCAGTTCTTC.

The CDR3 DNA follows: TGTGCCAGCAGCGCAAGGGGGATCACGATAGGGGAGCTGTTTTTT. Amino acid sequence: CASSARGITIGELFF. This chain connects TRBV9 to TRBJ2-2, with a tentative D call TRBD1 (6 bases). Per germline, CDR1 SGDLS and CDR2 YYNGEE. V gave up 3 bases and J gave up 8 bases, with 17 bases separating them. CDR3 size: 15 residues.

This clonotype appeared many times. The genes are TRBV5-4 and TRBJ2-2; TRBD1 matches 7 bases. The CDR3 totals 13 residues. The V gene end was trimmed by 6 bases and the J gene end by 5 bases; junction bases not matched to a gene: 4. From germline, CDR1 is SGHNT and CDR2 YYREEE (reference sequence). The CDR3 nucleotides are TGTGCCAGCATAAAACAGGGGACCGGGGAGCTGTTTTTT. It yields the protein CASIKQGTGELFF.